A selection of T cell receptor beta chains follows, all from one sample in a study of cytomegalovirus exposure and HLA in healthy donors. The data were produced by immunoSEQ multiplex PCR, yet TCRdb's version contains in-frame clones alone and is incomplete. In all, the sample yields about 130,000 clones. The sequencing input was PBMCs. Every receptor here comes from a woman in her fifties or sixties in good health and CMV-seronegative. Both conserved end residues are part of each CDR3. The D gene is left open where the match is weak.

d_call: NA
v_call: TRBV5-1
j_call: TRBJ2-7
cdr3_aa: CASSLQEGGGSEQYF
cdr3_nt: TGCGCCAGCAGCTTGCAAGAGGGTGGAGGGTCCGAGCAGTACTTC

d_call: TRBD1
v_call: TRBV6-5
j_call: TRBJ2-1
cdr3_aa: CASRRQGRHNEQFF
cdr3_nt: TGTGCCAGCAGGAGACAGGGGCGGCACAATGAGCAGTTCTTC

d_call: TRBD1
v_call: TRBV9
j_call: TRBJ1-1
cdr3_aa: CASSVARTGEAFF
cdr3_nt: TGTGCCAGCAGCGTAGCTCGGACAGGTGAAGCTTTCTTT

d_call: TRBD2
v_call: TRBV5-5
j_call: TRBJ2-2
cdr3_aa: CASSLGWGGTGELFF
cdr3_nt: TGTGCCAGCAGCTTGGGATGGGGGGGGACCGGGGAGCTGTTTTTT

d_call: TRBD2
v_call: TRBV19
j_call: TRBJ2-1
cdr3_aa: CASSPSGGDYNEQFF
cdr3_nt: TGTGCCAGTAGCCCTAGCGGGGGCGACTACAATGAGCAGTTCTTC

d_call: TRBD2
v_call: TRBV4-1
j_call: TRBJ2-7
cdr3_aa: CASSQVLAGHYEQYF
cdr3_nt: TGCGCCAGCAGCCAGGTCCTAGCGGGGCACTACGAGCAGTACTTT

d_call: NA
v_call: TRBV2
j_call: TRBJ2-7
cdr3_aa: CASSEQGTHEQYF
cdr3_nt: TGTGCCAGCAGTGAGCAGGGAACCCACGAGCAGTACTTC

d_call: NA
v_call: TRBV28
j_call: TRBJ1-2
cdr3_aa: CASSSQQGYGYTF
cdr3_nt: TGTGCCAGCAGTTCTCAACAGGGATATGGCTACACCTTC

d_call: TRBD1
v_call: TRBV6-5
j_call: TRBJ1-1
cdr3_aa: CATTLDRGNTEAFF
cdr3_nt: TGTGCCACCACACTAGACAGGGGGAACACTGAAGCTTTCTTT

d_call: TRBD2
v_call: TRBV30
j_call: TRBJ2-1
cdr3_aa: CAWSVGLAGSYNEQFF
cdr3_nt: TGTGCCTGGAGTGTCGGGCTAGCGGGCTCCTACAATGAGCAGTTCTTC

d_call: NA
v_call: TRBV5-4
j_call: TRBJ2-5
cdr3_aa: CASSLARGYGETQYF
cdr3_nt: TGTGCCAGCAGCTTGGCCAGAGGCTACGGGGAGACCCAGTACTTC

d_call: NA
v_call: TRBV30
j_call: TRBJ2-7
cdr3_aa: CAWSVGRVSFLIYEQYF
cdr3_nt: TGTGCCTGGAGTGTAGGCAGGGTATCCTTCCTCATCTACGAGCAGTACTTC

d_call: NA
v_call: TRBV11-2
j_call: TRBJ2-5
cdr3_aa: CASSAQETQYF
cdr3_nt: TGTGCCAGCAGCGCGCAAGAGACCCAGTACTTC

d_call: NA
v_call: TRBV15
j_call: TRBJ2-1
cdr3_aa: CATSRDRSAGILNEQFF
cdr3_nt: TGTGCCACCAGCAGAGACCGCTCGGCGGGGATTTTAAATGAGCAGTTCTTC